This TCR beta chain was obtained from a study of T cells in Graves' hyperthyroidism and ophthalmopathy. Overall study: Peripheral blood collection took place at initial diagnosis, before any treatment. Study results and caveats: A median about 6.5 months before onset, the model predicted ophthalmopathy.

RNA transcripts were the template for amplifying TCR beta CDR3 regions. First-round RT-PCR with HTBI primers amplified the TCR CDR3 region. In TCRdb, the multiplex PCR reads were re-called with MiXCR into one record per CDR3 protein. This table holds more than 450,000 distinct CDR3 sequences, 12% to 15% found once. Fresh 10 ml peripheral blood yielded PBMCs. The J segment lost 0 bases and the V segment lost 0 bases, leaving 5 bases of the junction unmatched. This CDR3 has 19 amino acids. The V gene's germline CDR1 is SGDLS and CDR2 YYNGEE. This clonotype was observed a few times. Its target is not known.

The sequenced sample consisted of blood. The sequence was obtained from a woman aged 40 to 55 with Graves' hyperthyroidism. The rearrangement links TRBV9 to TRBJ2-1, with 14 positions matching TRBD2. CDR3 sequence: CASSVGLAGGPSSYNEQFF. CDR3 coding DNA: TGTGCCAGCAGCGTAGGACTAGCGGGAGGGCCAAGCTCCTACAATGAGCAGTTCTTC.